This T cell receptor beta chain derives from a study of CD8+ T cells in alopecia areata. Overall study findings and caveats: The study found tofacitinib significantly decreased scalp clonality and expanded CD8+ clones among the top 100. Many expanded lesional clones persisted in scalp and blood during tofacitinib treatment.

Described treatment: oral pan-JAK inhibitor, 5-10 mg twice daily. Sorting of CD4+ and CD8+ T cells was performed on PBMCs. The CDR3 has 12 residues. CDR1 and CDR2 (germline): GTSNPN, SVGIG (reference sequence). The authors extracted RNA and reverse transcribed it into cDNA as the sequencing template. Profiling relied on immunoSEQ multiplex PCR, and the TCRdb table lists in-frame clones only, not all of them. The sample carries 150,000 to 200,000 clones, 40% to 65% recorded once. A word on this clone: The antigen remains undetermined.

The sequencing here drew on CD8+ T cells sorted from blood, taken at week 52, from a patient treated with tofacitinib. The receptor was isolated from a human donor with alopecia areata. The rearrangement joins TRBV30 to TRBJ2-1, with D tentatively TRBD1 (5 bases). The CDR3 bases are TGTGCGTATGAACAGGCTAGGGATGAGCAGTTCTTC. Protein: CAYEQARDEQFF. The whole variable domain, remainder taken from reference TRBV30 and TRBJ2-1, is SQTIHQWPATLVQPVGSPLSLECTVEGTSNPNLYWYRQAAGRGLQLLFYSVGIGQISSEVPQNLSASRPQDRQFILSSKKLLLSDSGFYLCAYEQARDEQFFGPGTRLTVL.